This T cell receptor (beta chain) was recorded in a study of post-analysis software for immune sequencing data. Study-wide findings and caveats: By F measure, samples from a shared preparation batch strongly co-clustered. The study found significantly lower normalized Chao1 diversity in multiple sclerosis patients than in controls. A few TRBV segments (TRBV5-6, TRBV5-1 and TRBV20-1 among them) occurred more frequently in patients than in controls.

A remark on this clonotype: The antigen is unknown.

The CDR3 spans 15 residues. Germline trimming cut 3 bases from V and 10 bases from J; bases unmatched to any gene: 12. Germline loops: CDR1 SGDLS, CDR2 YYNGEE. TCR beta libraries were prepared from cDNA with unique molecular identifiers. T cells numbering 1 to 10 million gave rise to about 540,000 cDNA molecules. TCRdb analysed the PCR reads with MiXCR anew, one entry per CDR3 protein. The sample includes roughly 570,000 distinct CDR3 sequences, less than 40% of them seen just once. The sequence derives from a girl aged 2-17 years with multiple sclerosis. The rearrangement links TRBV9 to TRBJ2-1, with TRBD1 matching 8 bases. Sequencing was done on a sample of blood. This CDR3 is CASSGGTPGQAEQFF. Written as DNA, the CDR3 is TGTGCCAGCAGCGGGGGGACTCCGGGACAGGCGGAGCAGTTCTTC.